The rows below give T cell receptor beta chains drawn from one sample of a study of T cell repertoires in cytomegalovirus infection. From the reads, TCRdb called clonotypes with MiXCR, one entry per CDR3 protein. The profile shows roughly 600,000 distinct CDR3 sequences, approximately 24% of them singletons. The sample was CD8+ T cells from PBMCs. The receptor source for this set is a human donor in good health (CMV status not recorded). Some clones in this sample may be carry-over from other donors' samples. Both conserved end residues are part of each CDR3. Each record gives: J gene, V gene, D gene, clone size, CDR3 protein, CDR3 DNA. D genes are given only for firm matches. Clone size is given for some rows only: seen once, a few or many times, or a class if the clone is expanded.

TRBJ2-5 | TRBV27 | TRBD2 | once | CASRTGGTQETQYF | TGTGCCAGCAGGACGGGGGGGACACAAGAGACCCAGTACTTC
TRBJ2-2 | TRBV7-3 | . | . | CASRWDLNTGELFF | TGTGCCAGCCGCTGGGACCTGAACACCGGGGAGCTGTTTTTT
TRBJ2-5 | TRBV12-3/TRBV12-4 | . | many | CASSPDGIQETQYF | TGTGCCAGCAGTCCGGACGGGATCCAAGAGACCCAGTACTTC
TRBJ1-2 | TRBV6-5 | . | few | CASSYRQGELNYGYTF | TGTGCCAGCAGTTACCGGCAGGGTGAGCTTAACTATGGCTACACCTTC
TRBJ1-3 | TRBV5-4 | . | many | CASSSVGAGNTIYF | TGTGCCAGCAGCTCTGTGGGCGCTGGAAACACCATATATTTT
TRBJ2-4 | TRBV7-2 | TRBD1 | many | CASSLDYTGAEDIQYF | TGTGCCAGCAGCTTAGACTACACAGGGGCCGAAGACATTCAGTACTTC
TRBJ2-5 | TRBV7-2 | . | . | CVSSPLEDAGETQYF | TGTGTCAGCAGCCCATTAGAGGACGCGGGCGAGACCCAGTACTTC
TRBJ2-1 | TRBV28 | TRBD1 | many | CASSFPGTGGIDEQFF | TGTGCCAGCAGTTTCCCGGGGACAGGCGGAATCGATGAGCAGTTCTTC
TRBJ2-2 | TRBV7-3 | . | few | CASSTREGTGELFF | TGTGCCAGCAGCACCCGAGAGGGCACCGGGGAGCTGTTTTTT
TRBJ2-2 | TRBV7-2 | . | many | CASSPPEGDWTNTGELFF | TGTGCCAGCAGCCCGCCTGAGGGTGACTGGACGAACACCGGGGAGCTGTTTTTT
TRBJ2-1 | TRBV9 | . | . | CASSVDGGTYNEQFF | TGTGCCAGCAGCGTAGATGGGGGCACCTACAATGAGCAGTTCTTC
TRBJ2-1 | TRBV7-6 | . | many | CASMDGYNEQFF | TGTGCCAGTATGGACGGCTACAATGAGCAGTTCTTC
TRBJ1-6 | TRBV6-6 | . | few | CASSYPRTDNSPLHF | TGTGCCAGCAGTTACCCCCGGACAGATAATTCACCCCTCCACTTT
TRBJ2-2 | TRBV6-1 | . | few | CASSGLAMGAGELFF | TGTGCCAGCAGTGGTCTAGCCATGGGTGCCGGGGAGCTGTTTTTT
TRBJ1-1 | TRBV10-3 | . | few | CATLVVKGKNTEAFF | TGTGCCACCTTAGTGGTGAAAGGGAAGAACACTGAAGCTTTCTTT
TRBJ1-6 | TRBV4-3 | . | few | CASSQRGEVLHF | TGCGCCAGCAGCCAACGAGGGGAAGTCCTCCACTTT
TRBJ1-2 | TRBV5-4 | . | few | CAVGEGDGYTF | TGTGCCGTCGGTGAGGGGGATGGCTACACCTTC
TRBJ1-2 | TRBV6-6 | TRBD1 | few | CASSYPGTDPYGYTF | TGTGCCAGCAGTTACCCCGGGACAGATCCTTATGGCTACACCTTC
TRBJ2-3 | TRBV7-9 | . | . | CASSNRDSPPSDTQYF | TGTGCCAGCAGCAACCGGGACTCTCCACCCTCGGATACGCAGTATTTT
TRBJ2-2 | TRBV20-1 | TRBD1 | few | CSAPGQGRMFF | TGCAGTGCTCCGGGACAGGGGAGGATGTTTTTT
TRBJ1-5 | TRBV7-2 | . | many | CASSLGHFNQPQHF | TGTGCCAGCAGCTTAGGGCACTTCAATCAGCCCCAGCATTTT
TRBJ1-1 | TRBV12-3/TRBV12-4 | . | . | CASSRTPTEAFF | TGTGCCAGCAGCCGGACACCTACTGAAGCTTTCTTT
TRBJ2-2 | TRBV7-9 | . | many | CASTWSSTGELFF | TGTGCCAGCACCTGGAGCAGCACCGGGGAGCTGTTTTTT
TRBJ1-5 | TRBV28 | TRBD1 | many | CASWAQGLEPQHF | TGTGCCAGCTGGGCACAGGGGCTAGAGCCCCAGCATTTT
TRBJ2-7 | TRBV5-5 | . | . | CASSLTSDIYEQYF | TGTGCCAGCAGCTTAACATCCGACATCTACGAGCAGTACTTC
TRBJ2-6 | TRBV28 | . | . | CASSLRGAGTNVLTF | TGTGCCAGCAGTTTACGAGGGGCCGGGACCAACGTCCTGACTTTC
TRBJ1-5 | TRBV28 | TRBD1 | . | CASSLTGAAVNNQPQHF | TGTGCCAGCAGCCTTACAGGGGCCGCCGTGAATAATCAGCCCCAGCATTTT
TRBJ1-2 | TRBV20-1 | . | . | CSARDMGRANYGYIF | TGCAGTGCTAGAGATATGGGCAGGGCAAACTATGGCTACATCTTC
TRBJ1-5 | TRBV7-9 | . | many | CASSLEDSLNQPQHF | TGTGCCAGCAGCTTAGAGGACAGTCTAAATCAGCCCCAGCATTTT
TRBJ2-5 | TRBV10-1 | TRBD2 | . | CASSDLAGGLRETQYF | TGCGCCAGCAGTGATTTAGCGGGGGGCCTACGGGAGACCCAGTACTTC
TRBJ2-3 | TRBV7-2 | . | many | CASSLVPGESTDTQYF | TGTGCCAGCAGCTTAGTACCGGGGGAGAGCACAGATACGCAGTATTTT